One and the same sample provided the 27 T cell receptor beta chains below, sequenced in a study of early stage breast cancer tumors. Produced via immunoSEQ multiplex PCR; TCRdb's table is partial and in-frame only. The sample holds around 51,000 clones, more than 70% seen once. Sequenced input: blood. These receptors were collected from a person aged 35-50 years with breast cancer.

The chain recombines TRBV6-5 with TRBJ2-1, with a possible D match to TRBD1 (6 bases). The germline V gene has CDR1 MNHEY and CDR2 SVGAGI. The CDR3 length is 12 residues. The V and J ends lost 5 bases and 7 bases respectively, with 9 bases between them. The DNA for the CDR3 is TGTGCCAGCAGTCCACAGGGAAATGAGCAGTTCTTC. Its translation: CASSPQGNEQFF.

The chain joins TRBV4-2 to TRBJ2-5; 10 nucleotides agree with TRBD2. Germline V lookup: CDR1 LGHNA, CDR2 YNFKEQ. The CDR3 has 17 amino acids. J lost 0 bases, V lost 4 bases, and 8 bases had no gene match. The CDR3 loop reads CASSLPTSGPDQETQYF. Here the CDR3 DNA reads TGTGCCAGCAGCCTCCCGACTAGCGGGCCCGACCAAGAGACCCAGTACTTC.

V and J are TRBV5-1 and TRBJ2-3, with D possibly being TRBD1 (5 bases). The CDR3 runs 16 residues. Germline loops: CDR1 SGHRS, CDR2 YFSETQ. The V end was cut by 2 bases, the J end by 2 bases, with 15 bases between. Here the CDR3 DNA reads TGCGCCAGCAGCTTTACAGGAAGCGCCCACACAGATACGCAGTATTTT. Its translation is CASSFTGSAHTDTQYF. Full variable domain (remainder filled in from reference TRBV5-1 and TRBJ2-3): KAGVTQTPRYLIKTRGQQVTLSCSPISGHRSVSWYQQTPGQGLQFLFEYFSETQRNKGNFPGRFSGRQFSNSRSEMNVSTLELGDSALYLCASSFTGSAHTDTQYFGPGTRLTVL.

This chain links TRBV19 with TRBJ1-1; D unresolved. CDR3 length equals 17 residues. CDR1 and CDR2 from the germline V gene are LNHDA and SQIVND (reference sequence). With 7 bases removed from V and 0 bases from J, the gap between germline ends came to 21 bases. CDR3 bases: TGTGCCAGTAAGTGGGGTTGGGGAAAGGAGTTGAACACTGAAGCTTTCTTT. Encoded protein: CASKWGWGKELNTEAFF.

The chain employs TRBV18 and TRBJ2-1; D ambiguous. Germline CDR1 is KGHSH and CDR2 is LQKENI. This CDR3 is built from 16 residues. The V and J ends lost 3 bases and 3 bases respectively, with 15 bases between them. CDR3 residues: CASSPPRASFYNEQFF. CDR3 nucleotide sequence: TGTGCCAGCTCACCTCCACGCGCGAGCTTCTACAATGAGCAGTTCTTC.

This clone ranks as medium-sized. Other nucleotide sequences from this sample produce the same CDR3. The chain couples TRBV6-5 to TRBJ1-2; possible D gene TRBD1, 5 bases. V lost 2 bases and J lost 2, with 9 bases in between. CDR3 length equals 14 residues. Germline V lookup: CDR1 MNHEY, CDR2 SVGAGI. The DNA for the CDR3 is TGTGCCAGCAGTTACAGTCCAGGGAACTATGGCTACACCTTC. This sequence encodes CASSYSPGNYGYTF.

This clone occurred a few times. This chain uses TRBV19 with TRBJ1-1; D unclear. The CDR3 extends over 15 amino acids. In germline, CDR1 is LNHDA, CDR2 SQIVND (reference sequence). The V gene lost 4 bases and the J gene lost 6 bases, with 18 bases spanning the gap. CDR3 sequence (DNA): TGTGCCAGTAGTAGTTTGGGTCGTAAGACGTCTGAAGCTTTCTTT. Protein product: CASSSLGRKTSEAFF.

This chain uses TRBV6-6 with TRBJ2-1; D is unresolved. The V gene lost 6 bases and the J gene lost 6 bases, with 9 bases spanning the gap. From germline, CDR1 is MNHNY and CDR2 SVGAGI (reference sequence). The CDR3 has 12 amino acids. The CDR3 protein is CASSPLANEQFF. In nucleotides, the CDR3 is TGTGCCAGCAGCCCTTTAGCCAATGAGCAGTTCTTC.

The chain combines TRBV2 with TRBJ1-2; 10 bases line up with TRBD1. The CDR3 spans 13 residues. Germline CDR1 is SNHLY and CDR2 is FYNNEI. The V gene end was trimmed by 5 bases and the J gene end by 8 bases; junction bases not matched to a gene: 5. The CDR3 bases are TGTGCCAGCAGTCCGGGACAGGGGAACGGCTACACCTTC. Translation gives CASSPGQGNGYTF.

The chain is built from TRBV11-2 and TRBJ1-3; no clear D. Trimming cost V 3 bases and J 4 bases, with 10 bases left between them. This CDR3 has 14 amino acids. The germline gives CDR1 SGHAT, CDR2 FQNNGV. This chain's CDR3 is CASSLSSDGNTIYF. In DNA, the CDR3 is TGTGCCAGCAGCTTGAGTTCAGACGGAAACACCATATATTTT.

This clone was observed a single time. The chain recombines TRBV6-5 with TRBJ1-4, with D uncertain. The germline CDR1 and CDR2 sequences are MNHEY and SVGAGI. The V and J ends lost 0 bases and 7 bases respectively, with 15 bases between them. There are 16 residues in the CDR3. The CDR3 region is CASSYSPVPRGEKLFF. In DNA form, the CDR3 reads TGTGCCAGCAGTTACTCCCCGGTCCCCCGAGGTGAAAAACTGTTTTTT.

This clone showed up just a few times. The chain is built from TRBV19 and TRBJ1-1; 7 bases map to TRBD1. The CDR3 consists of 14 residues. Per germline, CDR1 LNHDA and CDR2 SQIVND (reference sequence). The V gene end was trimmed by 7 bases and the J gene end by 10 bases; junction bases not matched to a gene: 15. CDR3 DNA sequence: TGTGCCAGTATGATAGGACAGACCTACAGGGGAGCTTTCTTT. Protein product: CASMIGQTYRGAFF.

The chain is built from TRBV11-2 and TRBJ2-3, with D hard to call. Germline CDR1 is SGHAT and CDR2 is FQNNGV. The length of the CDR3 is 13 residues. V gave up 1 base and J gave up 0 bases, with 2 bases separating them. CDR3 sequence (DNA): TGTGCCAGCAGCTTAGGGAGCACAGATACGCAGTATTTT. Encoded protein: CASSLGSTDTQYF.

The chain couples TRBV6-5 to TRBJ2-1, with a weak D call TRBD2 (6 bases). Trimming removed 4 bases at V and 2 bases at J, with 9 bases between. The CDR3 has 14 amino acids. Germline V CDR1 and CDR2: MNHEY, SVGAGI. The DNA for the CDR3 is TGTGCCAGCAGTTCATCGGGAGCCTACAATGAGCAGTTCTTC. The encoded protein is CASSSSGAYNEQFF.

The gene calls are TRBV19 and TRBJ1-3; the D gene is possibly TRBD1 (6 bases). Germline CDR1 is LNHDA and CDR2 is SQIVND (reference sequence). Trimming cost V 9 bases and J 5 bases, with 23 bases left between them. This CDR3 region has 16 residues. CDR3 sequence: CASRPMAGDMRNTIYF. CDR3 nucleotide sequence: TGTGCCAGCCGACCTATGGCGGGGGACATGAGAAACACCATATATTTT.

The chain couples TRBV18 to TRBJ2-1, with a possible D match to TRBD2 (6 bases). V gave up 3 bases and J gave up 6 bases, with 18 bases separating them. The CDR3 has 16 residues. Germline V lookup: CDR1 KGHSH, CDR2 LQKENI. The CDR3, as DNA: TGTGCCAGCTCACCCGGTCGGGAGCGGATACGCAATGAGCAGTTCTTC. Its protein is CASSPGRERIRNEQFF.

The chain links TRBV10-3 to TRBJ2-1; tentatively, D is TRBD2 (6 bases). The CDR3 consists of 15 residues. V lost 0 bases and J lost 12, with 18 bases in between. The germline gives CDR1 ENHRY, CDR2 SYGVKD. CDR3 amino acids: CAISESGTSRRGQFF. The CDR3 DNA reads TGTGCCATCAGTGAGTCGGGGACTTCCCGACGGGGGCAGTTCTTC.

The table lists this clone with a count of one. CDR3 protein: CASSLAQQGQFF. CDR3 DNA sequence: TGTGCCAGCAGCTTAGCCCAGCAGGGGCAGTTCTTC. The V call is TRBV7-9, the J call TRBJ2-1; D may be TRBD1 (5 bases). The CDR3 covers 12 residues. Per the germline V gene, CDR1 is SEHNR and CDR2 is FQNEAQ (reference sequence). Deletions cut 0 bases from V and 12 bases from J, with 9 bases between.

V and J are TRBV10-3 and TRBJ1-5; 7 positions agree with TRBD1. The germline CDR1 and CDR2 sequences are ENHRY and SYGVKD. The CDR3 has 18 residues. Trimming took 0 bases from V and 2 from J; bases not matched to a gene: 10. CDR3 sequence: CAISESSGGNIGNQPQHF. The CDR3 nucleotides read TGTGCCATCAGTGAGTCGTCAGGGGGTAATATCGGCAATCAGCCCCAGCATTTT.

The chain joins TRBV5-4 to TRBJ1-4, with 8 bases matching TRBD1. V lost 4 bases and J lost 6; bases outside the gene matches: 5. Per the germline V gene, CDR1 is SGHNT and CDR2 is YYREEE (reference sequence). The CDR3 is 14 residues long. The CDR3 sequence is CASSPDREDEKLFF. The CDR3 DNA is TGTGCCAGCAGCCCGGACAGGGAAGATGAAAAACTGTTTTTT.

The CDR3 sequence is CASSLAGWAADTQYF. CDR3 in DNA: TGTGCCAGCAGCTTAGCGGGTTGGGCCGCAGATACGCAGTATTTT. This chain connects TRBV7-2 to TRBJ2-3; D is uncertain. Trimming pared 0 bases from V and 4 bases from J, leaving 11 bases between. The CDR3 spans 15 residues. Germline V CDR1 and CDR2: SGHTA, FQGNSA. Filled out from reference TRBV7-2 and TRBJ2-3, the complete variable domain reads GAGVSQSPSNKVTEKGKDVELRCDPISGHTALYWYRQSLGQGLEFLIYFQGNSAPDKSGLPSDRFSAERTGGSVSTLTIQRTQQEDSAVYLCASSLAGWAADTQYFGPGTRLTVL.

The count of this clone is one. V and J are TRBV5-4 and TRBJ2-3, with D possibly matching TRBD2 (6 bases). V lost 2 bases and J 4 bases, leaving 20 bases between the germline ends. Germline V gives CDR1 SGHNT, CDR2 YYREEE (reference sequence). This CDR3 region has 17 residues. CDR3 nucleotide sequence: TGTGCCAGCAGCTTCCCCCTGGCGGGAATGCGGGCAGATACGCAGTATTTT. Amino acid sequence: CASSFPLAGMRADTQYF.

This clone occurred once. CDR3 amino acids: CAISSGQETQYF. CDR3 bases: TGTGCCATTTCTAGCGGCCAAGAGACCCAGTACTTC. This chain joins TRBV10-3 and TRBJ2-5; 7 bases are shared with TRBD2. The V segment lost 9 bases and the J segment 1 base; nucleotides outside the gene matches: 2. The CDR3 extends over 12 amino acids. Germline lookup yields CDR1 ENHRY and CDR2 SYGVKD.

The J gene is TRBJ2-1, the V gene TRBV5-1; D tentatively fits TRBD1 or TRBD2 (5 bases each). Trimming took off 4 bases at V and 7 bases at J, with 18 bases between the two ends. Germline V gene sequence: CDR1 SGHRS, CDR2 YFSETQ. This CDR3 has 15 residues. The DNA of the CDR3 is TGCGCCAGCAGCCTCCGGGACGGTCGGGGAAATGAGCAGTTCTTC. Translated: CASSLRDGRGNEQFF. Together with reference TRBV5-1 and TRBJ2-1, the CDR3 gives the full variable domain: KAGVTQTPRYLIKTRGQQVTLSCSPISGHRSVSWYQQTPGQGLQFLFEYFSETQRNKGNFPGRFSGRQFSNSRSEMNVSTLELGDSALYLCASSLRDGRGNEQFFGPGTRLTVL.

Only one count was recorded for this clone. The chain carries TRBV5-1 and TRBJ1-4, with 9 bases fitting TRBD1. V lost 3 bases, J lost 6 bases, and 6 bases stayed unmatched. The germline gives CDR1 SGHRS, CDR2 YFSETQ. CDR3 length: 15 residues. DNA for the CDR3: TGCGCCAGCAGCTACCGGACAGGGGCAGATGAAAAACTGTTTTTT. This translates into CASSYRTGADEKLFF.

This clone was found a few times. J is TRBJ1-1 and V is TRBV2, with 12 bases fitting TRBD1. CDR1 SNHLY and CDR2 FYNNEI come from the germline V gene. There are 16 residues in the CDR3. Trimming took 6 bases from V and 0 from J; bases not matched to a gene: 5. The CDR3 DNA follows: TGTGCCAGCAGCGCCGGGACAGGGGGCATGAACACTGAAGCTTTCTTT. Translating it yields CASSAGTGGMNTEAFF.

The rearrangement links TRBV9 to TRBJ1-1; 8 nucleotides agree with TRBD1. There are 15 residues in the CDR3. Germline V gene lookup returns CDR1 SGDLS and CDR2 YYNGEE. Germline trimming cut 3 bases from V and 0 bases from J; bases unmatched to any gene: 4. The CDR3 region is CASSASGQVNTEAFF. As DNA, the CDR3 is TGTGCCAGCAGCGCCTCGGGACAGGTGAACACTGAAGCTTTCTTT.